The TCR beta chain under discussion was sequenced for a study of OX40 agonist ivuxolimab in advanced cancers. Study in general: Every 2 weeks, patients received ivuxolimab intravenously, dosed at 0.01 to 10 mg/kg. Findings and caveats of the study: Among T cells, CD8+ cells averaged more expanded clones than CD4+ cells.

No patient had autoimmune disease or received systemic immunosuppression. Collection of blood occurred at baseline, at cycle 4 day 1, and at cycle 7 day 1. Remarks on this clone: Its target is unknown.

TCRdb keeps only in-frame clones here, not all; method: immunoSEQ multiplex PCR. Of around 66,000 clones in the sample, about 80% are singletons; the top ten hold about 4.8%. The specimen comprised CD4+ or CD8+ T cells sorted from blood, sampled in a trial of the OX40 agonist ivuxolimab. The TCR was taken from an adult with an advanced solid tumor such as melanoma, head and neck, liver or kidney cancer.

The CDR3 reads CASSWTNRELFF. CDR3 DNA: TGTGCCAGCAGCTGGACCAACAGGGAACTGTTTTTT. This chain joins TRBV7-2 and TRBJ1-4; D may be TRBD1 (6 bases). CDR1 is SGHTA, CDR2 FQGNSA, per germline. CDR3 length: 12 amino acids. The germline V and J ends were trimmed by 4 bases and 12 bases, with 12 bases remaining between them.